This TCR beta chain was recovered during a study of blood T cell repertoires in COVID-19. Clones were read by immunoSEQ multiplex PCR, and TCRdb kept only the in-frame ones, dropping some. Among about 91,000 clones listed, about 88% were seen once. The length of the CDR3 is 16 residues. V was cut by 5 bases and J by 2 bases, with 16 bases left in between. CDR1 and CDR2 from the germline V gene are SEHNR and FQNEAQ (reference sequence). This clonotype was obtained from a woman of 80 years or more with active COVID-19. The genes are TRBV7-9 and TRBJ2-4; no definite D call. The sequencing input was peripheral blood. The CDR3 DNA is TGTGCCAGCAGCCTATCACCTACAGATACCAAAAACATTCAGTACTTC. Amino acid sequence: CASSLSPTDTKNIQYF.